The next 20 T cell receptor beta chains were all read from a single sample in a study of response to subunit inactivated influenza vaccine. MiXCR was run by TCRdb on the RT-PCR reads, yielding one entry per CDR3 protein. The table lists a few hundred thousand distinct CDR3 sequences, about a fifth of them singletons, with 10% to 13% in the top ten. The material was PBMCs from blood, obtained about 19 months after vaccination. The receptor source for this set is a man between 50 and 75 years old who received an inactivated influenza vaccine.

V gene TRBV7-2 combines with J gene TRBJ1-2; 9 nucleotides align to TRBD1. Germline V gene lookup returns CDR1 SGHTA and CDR2 FQGNSA. Trimming removed 4 bases from V and 7 bases from J; junction bases left unmatched: 7. The length of the CDR3 is 14 residues. This chain's CDR3 is CASSSGTGRRGYTF. CDR3 bases: TGTGCCAGCAGCTCCGGGACAGGGCGTCGTGGCTACACCTTC.

This clonotype was detected many times. V gene TRBV28 combines with J gene TRBJ1-2; D perhaps matches TRBD1 (5 bases). Germline CDR1 and CDR2: MDHEN and SYDVKM. Trimming cost V 3 bases and J 4 bases, with 15 bases left between them. CDR3 length: 15 amino acids. CDR3 DNA: TGTGCCAGCAGTTTCGGCGCAGGGATGGCCTATGGCTACACCTTC. Translation: CASSFGAGMAYGYTF.

The chain couples TRBV3-1 to TRBJ2-7; 13 nucleotides line up with TRBD2. CDR3 size: 16 residues. The V gene end was trimmed by 5 bases and the J gene end by 7 bases; junction bases not matched to a gene: 11. Germline loops: CDR1 LGHDT, CDR2 YNNKEL (reference sequence). CDR3 in DNA: TGTGCCAGCAGCTATTACGGACTAGCGGGAGTTGAGGAGCAGTACTTC. This sequence encodes CASSYYGLAGVEEQYF.

The J gene is TRBJ1-6, the V gene TRBV7-2; TRBD1 might be the D (5 bases). The V end lost 1 base, the J end lost 10 bases, and 14 bases lay between the germline ends. The CDR3 is 15 amino acids. Per germline, CDR1 SGHTA and CDR2 FQGNSA. The DNA for the CDR3 is TGTGCCAGCAGCTTAGGGGGCAGTTTAAGATCACCCCTCCACTTT. Translation: CASSLGGSLRSPLHF.

The V call is TRBV28, the J call TRBJ2-2; possibly TRBD1 for D (6 bases). Germline V gene sequence: CDR1 MDHEN, CDR2 SYDVKM. The CDR3 extends over 14 amino acids. V was clipped by 5 bases and J by 5 bases, with 12 bases between them. Here the CDR3 reads CASSNTGMTGELFF. CDR3 coding DNA: TGTGCCAGCAGTAACACAGGGATGACCGGGGAGCTGTTTTTT.

The chain recombines TRBV6-4 with TRBJ2-6; unclear D gene. V lost 5 bases and J lost 0, with 5 bases in between. Germline V lookup: CDR1 MRHNA, CDR2 SNTAGT. The CDR3 contains 14 residues. The CDR3 DNA sequence: TGTGCCAGCAGTCAAGACTCTGGGGCCAACGTCCTGACTTTC. This translates into CASSQDSGANVLTF.

The chain joins TRBV29-1 to TRBJ1-2; no definite D call. Germline CDR1 is SQVTM and CDR2 is ANQGSEA. The CDR3 covers 12 residues. V dropped 6 bases and J dropped 3 bases, with 11 bases sitting between them. CDR3 DNA sequence: TGCAGCGTGGTAGAACAGCACTATGGCTACACCTTC. Encoded protein: CSVVEQHYGYTF.

This clonotype has just a few counts. This sequence joins TRBV12-3 or TRBV12-4 and TRBJ1-5; D uncertain. V was trimmed by 5 bases and J by 3 bases, leaving 8 bases between them. The CDR3 runs 13 residues. This CDR3 reads CASSPIYNQPQHF. For the CDR3, the DNA is TGTGCCAGCAGTCCGATATACAATCAGCCCCAGCATTTT.

This clonotype showed up just a few times. The chain carries TRBV7-2 and TRBJ1-1; D possibly corresponds to TRBD1 (5 bases). The CDR3 loop spans 13 amino acids. Trimming took 1 base from V and 10 from J, leaving 13 bases between them. CDR1 and CDR2 from the germline V gene are SGHTA and FQGNSA. In DNA, the CDR3 is TGTGCCAGCAGCTTAGAGCAGGGTTTGCTAGCTTTCTTT. Its protein product is CASSLEQGLLAFF.

The gene calls are TRBV30 and TRBJ2-1; unclear D gene. The CDR3 has 16 amino acids. Per the germline V gene, CDR1 is GTSNPN and CDR2 is SVGIG (reference sequence). Trimming cost V 2 bases and J 1 base, with 15 bases left between them. The CDR3 is CAWSPKFPGSYNEQFF. CDR3 nucleotide sequence: TGTGCCTGGAGTCCTAAGTTCCCTGGGTCCTACAATGAGCAGTTCTTC. Supplemented by reference TRBV30 and TRBJ2-1, the full variable domain reads SQTIHQWPATLVQPVGSPLSLECTVEGTSNPNLYWYRQAAGRGLQLLFYSVGIGQISSEVPQNLSASRPQDRQFILSSKKLLLSDSGFYLCAWSPKFPGSYNEQFFGPGTRLTVL.

V is TRBV4-3 and J is TRBJ2-1; 9 bases agree with TRBD1. Germline assignment: CDR1 LGHNA and CDR2 YSLEER. V lost 4 bases, J lost 3 bases, and 10 bases stayed unmatched. The CDR3 has 17 residues. The CDR3 is CASSRQQGAGIYNEQFF. The CDR3 nucleotides read TGCGCCAGCAGCCGACAACAGGGGGCGGGGATCTACAATGAGCAGTTCTTC.

The rearrangement joins TRBV6-1 to TRBJ2-6, with D possibly TRBD2 on 5 matching bases. This CDR3 spans 17 amino acids. V dropped 7 bases and J dropped 0 bases, with 16 bases sitting between them. Germline-derived CDR1 and CDR2 are MNHNS and SASEGT. CDR3 sequence: CASMSGRFISGANVLTF. Written as DNA, the CDR3 is TGTGCCAGCATGAGCGGCAGGTTCATCTCTGGGGCCAACGTCCTGACTTTC.

A few counts support this clonotype. The chain links TRBV6-5 to TRBJ1-2; D might be TRBD1 (6 bases). Trimming removed 2 bases at V and 8 bases at J, with 12 bases between. Germline V gives CDR1 MNHEY, CDR2 SVGAGI. CDR3 size: 13 residues. The CDR3 loop reads CASSYGGAKGYTF. Written as DNA, the CDR3 is TGTGCCAGCAGTTACGGGGGCGCAAAGGGCTACACCTTC.

J is TRBJ2-5 and V is TRBV7-2, with a tentative D call TRBD1 (5 bases). V was shortened by 1 base and J by 7 bases, with 16 bases between the two germline ends. In germline, CDR1 is SGHTA, CDR2 FQGNSA. The CDR3 runs 15 residues. In DNA, the CDR3 is TGTGCCAGCAGCTTAGACAGGATTCCTCGAGTGACCCAGTACTTC. This gives the protein CASSLDRIPRVTQYF.

The chain joins TRBV7-2 to TRBJ1-2; no clear D. This CDR3 region has 14 residues. Trimming removed 0 bases from V and 4 bases from J, with 9 bases in between. Germline loops: CDR1 SGHTA, CDR2 FQGNSA. CDR3 nucleotide sequence: TGTGCCAGCAGCTTAGCGAATGTCGGCTATGGCTACACCTTC. It yields the protein CASSLANVGYGYTF.

This clonotype was counted once. Germline is not matched at one junction end, which may reflect a read error. The rearrangement links TRBV6-1 to TRBJ1-5, with D possibly matching TRBD1 (5 bases). The CDR3 length is 16 residues. Germline loops: CDR1 MNHNS, CDR2 SASEGT. For the CDR3, the DNA is TGTGCCAGCAGTGAAGTGGTCGACAGTTATGGTCAGCCCCAGCAATTT. Protein: CASSEVVDSYGQPQQF.

The chain uses TRBV7-9 and TRBJ1-3; maybe TRBD1 (5 bases). V lost 5 bases and J 3 bases, leaving 14 bases between the germline ends. The CDR3 sequence is 15 residues long. Germline loops: CDR1 SEHNR, CDR2 FQNEAQ (reference sequence). The DNA of the CDR3 is TGTGCCAGCAGCGACGGCAGGGTCCGTGGAAACACCATATATTTT. Its protein is CASSDGRVRGNTIYF.

The gene calls are TRBV18 and TRBJ1-2; the D gene is possibly TRBD1 (6 bases). The germline CDR1 and CDR2 sequences are KGHSH and LQKENI. The ends were cut back, 3 bases at V and 9 bases at J, with 14 bases in the middle. The CDR3 is made up of 13 amino acids. CDR3 region: CASSPTGARRYTF. The CDR3 DNA is TGTGCCAGCTCACCTACGGGGGCACGGCGCTACACCTTC.

In this sample, this clonotype turned up a few times. The CDR3 does not end in the conserved phenylalanine or tryptophan, so this is likely a read error. The DNA is left out, because the CDR3 cannot be placed on it with certainty; the CDR3 is given as TCRdb lists it. The chain recombines TRBV18 with TRBJ2-1; the DNA was not compared with TRBD1, the D call given in the table. CDR1 and CDR2 from the germline V gene are KGHSH and LQKENI. The CDR3 length equals 15 residues, ends included. The CDR3 sequence: CASSADRGLLGQPLV.

At least ten counts were recorded for this clonotype. V and J are TRBV12-3 or TRBV12-4 and TRBJ1-1; D may be TRBD1 (5 bases). The CDR3 is 15 residues long. V was cut by 3 bases and J by 5 bases, with 16 bases left in between. In DNA form, the CDR3 reads TGTGCCAGCAGTTTTGGGGGGTCGTTGTCGACTGAAGCTTTCTTT. Residues: CASSFGGSLSTEAFF.